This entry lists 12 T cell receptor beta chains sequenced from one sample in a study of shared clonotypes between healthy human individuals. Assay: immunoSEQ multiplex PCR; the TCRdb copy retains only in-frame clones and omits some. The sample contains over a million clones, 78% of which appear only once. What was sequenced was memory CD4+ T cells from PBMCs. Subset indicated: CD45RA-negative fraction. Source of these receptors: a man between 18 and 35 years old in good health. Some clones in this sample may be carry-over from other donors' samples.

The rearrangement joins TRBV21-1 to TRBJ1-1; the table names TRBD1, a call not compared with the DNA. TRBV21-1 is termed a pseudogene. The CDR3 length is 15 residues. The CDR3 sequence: CASSGQKDRVTEAFF. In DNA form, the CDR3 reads TGTGCCAGCAGCGGCCAGAAGGACAGGGTCACTGAAGCTTTCTTT.

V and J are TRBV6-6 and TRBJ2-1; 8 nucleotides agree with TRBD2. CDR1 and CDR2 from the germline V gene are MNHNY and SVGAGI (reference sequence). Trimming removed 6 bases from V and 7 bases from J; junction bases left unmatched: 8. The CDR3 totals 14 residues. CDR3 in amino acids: CASRSGSSTNEQFF. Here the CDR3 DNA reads TGTGCCAGCAGAAGCGGGAGTAGTACGAATGAGCAGTTCTTC.

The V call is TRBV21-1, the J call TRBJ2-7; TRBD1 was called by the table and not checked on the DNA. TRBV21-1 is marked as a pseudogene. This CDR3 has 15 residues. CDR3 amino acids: CASSEGGQGADEQYF. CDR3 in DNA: TGTGCCAGCAGCGAAGGGGGACAGGGGGCCGACGAGCAGTACTTC.

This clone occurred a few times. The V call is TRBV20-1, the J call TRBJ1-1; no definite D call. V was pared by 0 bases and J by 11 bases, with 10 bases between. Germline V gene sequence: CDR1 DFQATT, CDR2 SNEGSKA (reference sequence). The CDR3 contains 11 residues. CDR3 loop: CSARDLDLAFF. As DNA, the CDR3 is TGCAGTGCTAGAGATCTGGATTTGGCTTTCTTT.

The CDR3, as DNA: TGTGCCAGCAGGTACCAGAAGGCGGGGGCTTTCTTT. The encoded protein is CASRYQKAGAFF. This chain joins TRBV28 and TRBJ1-1; no definite D call. In germline, CDR1 is MDHEN, CDR2 SYDVKM. V was cut by 6 bases and J by 11 bases, with 16 bases left in between. This CDR3 region has 12 residues.

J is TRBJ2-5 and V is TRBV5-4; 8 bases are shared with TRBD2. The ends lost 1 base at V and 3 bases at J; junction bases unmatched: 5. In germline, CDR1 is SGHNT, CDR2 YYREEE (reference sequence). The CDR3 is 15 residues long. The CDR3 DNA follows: TGTGCCAGCAGCTTGAAAACGGGAGGGGAAGAGACCCAGTACTTC. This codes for CASSLKTGGEETQYF.

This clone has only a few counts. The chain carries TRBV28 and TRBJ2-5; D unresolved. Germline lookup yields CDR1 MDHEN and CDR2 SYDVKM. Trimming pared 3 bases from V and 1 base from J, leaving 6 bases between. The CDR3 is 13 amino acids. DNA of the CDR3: TGTGCCAGCAGTTTTTACCCCCAAGAGACCCAGTACTTC. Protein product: CASSFYPQETQYF.

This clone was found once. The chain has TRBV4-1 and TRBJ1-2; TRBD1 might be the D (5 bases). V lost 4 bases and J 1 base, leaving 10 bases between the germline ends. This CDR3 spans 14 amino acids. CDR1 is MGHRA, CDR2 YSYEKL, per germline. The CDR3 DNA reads TGCGCCAGCAGCCGGGGAGGGGATAACTATGGCTACACCTTC. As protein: CASSRGGDNYGYTF.

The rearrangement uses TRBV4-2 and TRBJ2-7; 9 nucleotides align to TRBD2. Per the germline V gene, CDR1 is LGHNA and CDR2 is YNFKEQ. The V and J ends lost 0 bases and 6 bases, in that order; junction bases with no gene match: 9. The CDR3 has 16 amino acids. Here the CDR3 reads CASSQDRGGRAGEQYF. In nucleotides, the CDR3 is TGTGCCAGCAGCCAAGACCGGGGCGGGAGGGCCGGCGAGCAGTACTTC.

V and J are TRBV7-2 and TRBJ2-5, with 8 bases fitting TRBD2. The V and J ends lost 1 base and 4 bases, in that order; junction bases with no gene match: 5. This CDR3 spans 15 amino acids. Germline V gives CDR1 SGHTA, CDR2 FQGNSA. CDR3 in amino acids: CASSLVIAGGETQYF. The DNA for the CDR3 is TGTGCCAGCAGCTTAGTTATCGCGGGAGGAGAGACCCAGTACTTC.

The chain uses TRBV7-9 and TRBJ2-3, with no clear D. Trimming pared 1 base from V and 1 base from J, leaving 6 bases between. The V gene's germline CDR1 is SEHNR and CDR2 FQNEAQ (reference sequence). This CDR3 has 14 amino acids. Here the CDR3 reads CASSLGQGTDTQYF. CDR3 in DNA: TGTGCCAGCAGCTTAGGGCAGGGCACAGATACGCAGTATTTT.

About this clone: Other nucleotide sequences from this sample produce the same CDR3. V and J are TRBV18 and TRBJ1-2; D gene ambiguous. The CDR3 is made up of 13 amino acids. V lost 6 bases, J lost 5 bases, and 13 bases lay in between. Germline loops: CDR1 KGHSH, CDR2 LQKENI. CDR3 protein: CASSPGREYGYTF. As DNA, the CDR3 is TGTGCCAGCTCCCCTGGGAGAGAGTATGGCTACACCTTC. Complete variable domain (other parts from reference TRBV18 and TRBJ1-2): NAGVMQNPRHLVRRRGQEARLRCSPMKGHSHVYWYRQLPEEGLKFMVYLQKENIIDESGMPKERFSAEFPKEGPSILRIQQVVRGDSAAYFCASSPGREYGYTFGSGTRLTVV.